Following are 9 T cell receptor beta chains from one sample sequenced in a study of T cell responses to AZD1222 COVID-19 vaccine. TCRdb's copy holds only in-frame clones and misses some; the assay was immunoSEQ multiplex PCR. The sample has about 180,000 clones; about 93% are singletons. The specimen comprised peripheral blood, sampled 28 days after the second dose of the MenACWY control vaccine. Receptors originate from an adult who received the MenACWY meningococcal vaccine as a control.

V gene TRBV19 combines with J gene TRBJ1-5; tentative D call: TRBD1 (5 bases). This CDR3 is 15 amino acids long. Germline V gives CDR1 LNHDA, CDR2 SQIVND (reference sequence). The ends were cut back, 1 base at V and 6 bases at J, with 13 bases in the middle. The CDR3 protein is CASSIGGTSAQPQHF. CDR3 bases: TGTGCCAGTAGTATAGGAGGGACGTCGGCTCAGCCCCAGCATTTT.

The V and J genes are TRBV27 and TRBJ1-2, with D hard to call. Germline CDR1 and CDR2: MNHEY and SMNVEV (reference sequence). Trimming left V 3 bases short and J 0 bases short, with 8 bases between. The CDR3 totals 14 residues. DNA of the CDR3: TGTGCCAGCAGTTTTCACAGAGCTAACTATGGCTACACCTTC. This codes for CASSFHRANYGYTF.

The rearrangement uses TRBV18 and TRBJ1-3; D call uncertain. The CDR3 runs to 14 residues. Trimming left V 4 bases short and J 0 bases short, with 7 bases between. CDR1 is KGHSH and CDR2 is LQKENI in the germline V gene. As DNA, the CDR3 is TGTGCCAGCTCACACGGCCCCTCTGGAAACACCATATATTTT. Amino acid sequence: CASSHGPSGNTIYF.

The V gene is TRBV30, the J gene TRBJ1-5, with D unresolved. This CDR3 contains 12 residues. Trimming took off 2 bases at V and 1 base at J, with 3 bases between the two ends. CDR1 and CDR2 (germline): GTSNPN, SVGIG (reference sequence). The CDR3: CAWSLSNQPQHF. The CDR3 DNA reads as TGTGCCTGGAGTTTGAGCAATCAGCCCCAGCATTTT.

Only one count was recorded for this clone. The rearrangement joins TRBV18 to TRBJ1-5; maybe TRBD1 (5 bases). The CDR3 runs to 16 residues. Germline CDR1 KGHSH, CDR2 LQKENI. Trimming removed 4 bases at V and 4 bases at J, with 17 bases between. CDR3 DNA: TGTGCCAGCTCACTAACGGGCCCAGGGTATAATCAGCCCCAGCATTTT. Translated, it gives CASSLTGPGYNQPQHF.

The genes are TRBV7-9 and TRBJ1-2; unclear D gene. Germline lookup yields CDR1 SEHNR and CDR2 FQNEAQ (reference sequence). This CDR3 spans 15 amino acids. Trimming pared 1 base from V and 4 bases from J, leaving 13 bases between. The CDR3 sequence: CASSLDGRMFYGYTF. In DNA form, the CDR3 reads TGTGCCAGCAGCTTAGATGGCAGGATGTTCTATGGCTACACCTTC.

This clone has just one count. The V and J genes are TRBV5-1 and TRBJ1-2; 9 positions match TRBD1. Germline V gives CDR1 SGHRS, CDR2 YFSETQ. This CDR3 is 15 amino acids long. Trimming at V came to 3 bases and at J to 3 bases, leaving 6 bases not matched to a gene. The CDR3 spells CASSWIDRGDYGYTF. CDR3 bases: TGCGCCAGCAGCTGGATAGACAGGGGGGACTATGGCTACACCTTC.

J is TRBJ1-1 and V is TRBV3-1 (or the pseudogene TRBV3-2); TRBD1 matches at 9 bases. J lost 6 bases, V lost 0 bases, and 8 bases had no gene match. Germline V gene sequence: CDR1 LGHDT, CDR2 YNNKEL (reference sequence). CDR3 length: 16 amino acids. CDR3 sequence (DNA): TGTGCCAGCAGCCAAGATCAACGGACAGGGGCATCTGAAGCTTTCTTT. This codes for CASSQDQRTGASEAFF.

The J gene is TRBJ1-2, the V gene TRBV12-3 or TRBV12-4; 10 bases fit TRBD1. The CDR3 totals 13 residues. The ends lost 5 bases at V and 8 bases at J; junction bases unmatched: 5. The CDR3 DNA reads as TGTGCCAGCAGTCCCGGGACAGGGGACGGCTACACCTTC. Protein: CASSPGTGDGYTF.